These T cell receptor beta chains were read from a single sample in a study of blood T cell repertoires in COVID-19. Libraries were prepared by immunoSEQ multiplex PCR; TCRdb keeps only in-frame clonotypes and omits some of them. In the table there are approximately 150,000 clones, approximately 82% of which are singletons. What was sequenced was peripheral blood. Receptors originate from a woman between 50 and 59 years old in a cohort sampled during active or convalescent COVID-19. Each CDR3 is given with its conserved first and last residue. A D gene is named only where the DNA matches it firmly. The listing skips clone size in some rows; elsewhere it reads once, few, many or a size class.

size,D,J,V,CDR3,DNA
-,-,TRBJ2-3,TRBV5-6,CASSGSTDTQYF,TGTGCCAGCAGCGGCAGCACAGATACGCAGTATTTT
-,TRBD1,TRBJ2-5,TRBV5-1,CASSIGQGARETQYF,TGCGCCAGCAGCATAGGACAGGGGGCGCGGGAGACCCAGTACTTC
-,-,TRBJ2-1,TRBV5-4,CASSLGAGTDEQFF,TGTGCCAGCAGCTTGGGGGCGGGGACCGATGAGCAGTTCTTC
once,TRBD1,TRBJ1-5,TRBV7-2,CASSARQGSMQPQHF,TGTGCCAGCAGCGCAAGACAGGGGAGTATGCAGCCCCAGCATTTT
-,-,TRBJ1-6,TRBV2,CASSEAGGRNSPLHF,TGTGCCAGCAGTGAAGCGGGGGGGCGTAATTCACCCCTCCACTTT
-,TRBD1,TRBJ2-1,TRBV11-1,CASSHYEDRYNEQFF,TGTGCCAGCAGCCACTACGAGGACAGGTACAATGAGCAGTTCTTC
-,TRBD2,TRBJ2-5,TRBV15,CATSRGGGGAQETQYF,TGTGCCACCAGCAGAGGGGGCGGGGGGGCTCAAGAGACCCAGTACTTC
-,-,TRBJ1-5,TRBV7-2,CASSLAAASNQPQHF,TGTGCCAGCAGCTTAGCGGCCGCCAGCAATCAGCCCCAGCATTTT
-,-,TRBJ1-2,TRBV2,CAIQEDNNYGYTF,TGTGCCATCCAGGAAGACAACAACTATGGCTACACCTTC
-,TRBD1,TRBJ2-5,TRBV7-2,CASSSGTGGETQYF,TGTGCCAGCAGCTCAGGGACAGGGGGGGAGACCCAGTACTTC
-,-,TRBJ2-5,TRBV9,CASSPGTLGETQYF,TGTGCCAGCAGCCCGGGGACTCTCGGAGAGACCCAGTACTTC
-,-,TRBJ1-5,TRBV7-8,CASSLLGRGGGQPQHF,TGTGCCAGCAGCTTATTGGGCCGGGGGGGAGGCCAGCCCCAGCATTTT
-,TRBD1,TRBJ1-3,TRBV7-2,CASSSLGPRDRASGNTIYF,TGTGCCAGCAGCTCACTGGGTCCCCGGGACAGGGCCTCTGGAAACACCATATATTTT
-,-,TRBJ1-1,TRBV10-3,CAIIATGHTEAFF,TGTGCCATCATCGCCACAGGCCACACTGAAGCTTTCTTT
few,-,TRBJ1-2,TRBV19,CASSIRGTANYGYTF,TGTGCCAGTAGTATCCGGGGTACAGCTAACTATGGCTACACCTTC
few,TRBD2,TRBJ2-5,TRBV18,CASSQASGQETQYF,TGTGCCAGCTCACAAGCTAGCGGCCAAGAGACCCAGTACTTC
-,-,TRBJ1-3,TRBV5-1,CASSPGDPTAGNTIYF,TGCGCCAGCAGCCCGGGTGACCCCACGGCAGGAAACACCATATATTTT
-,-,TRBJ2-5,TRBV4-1,CASSQPPGETQYF,TGCGCCAGCAGCCAACCCCCGGGAGAGACCCAGTACTTC
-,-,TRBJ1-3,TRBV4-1,CASSQGRGMRGNTIYF,TGCGCCAGCAGCCAAGGGAGGGGAATGAGAGGAAACACCATATATTTT
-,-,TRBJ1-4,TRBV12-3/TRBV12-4,CASSSRGREKLFF,TGTGCCAGCAGCAGCAGGGGACGTGAAAAACTGTTTTTT
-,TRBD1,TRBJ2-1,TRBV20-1,CSASQYRGEQFF,TGCAGTGCTAGTCAGTACAGGGGTGAGCAGTTCTTC
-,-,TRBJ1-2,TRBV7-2,CASSLPGTPHYGYTF,TGTGCCAGCAGCTTGCCCGGGACACCTCACTATGGCTACACCTTC
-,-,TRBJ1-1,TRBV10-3,CAIRGTNTEAFF,TGTGCCATCCGGGGGACGAACACTGAAGCTTTCTTT
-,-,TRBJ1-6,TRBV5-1,CASSLASYNSPLHF,TGCGCCAGCAGCTTAGCCTCCTATAATTCACCCCTCCACTTT
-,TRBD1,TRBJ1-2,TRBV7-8,CASSRENSGTGGYTF,TGTGCCAGCAGCCGGGAAAATTCTGGGACAGGTGGCTACACCTTC
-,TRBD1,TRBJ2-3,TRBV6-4,CASSCLLRQGSTDTQYF,TGTGCCAGCAGTTGCCTCCTTAGACAGGGCAGCACAGATACGCAGTATTTT
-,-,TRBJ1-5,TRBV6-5,CASSYPGQPQHF,TGTGCCAGCAGTTACCCGGGACAGCCCCAGCATTTT
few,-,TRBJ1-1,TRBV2,CASSQGLRHTEAFF,TGTGCCAGCAGTCAGGGGTTGAGGCACACTGAAGCTTTCTTT
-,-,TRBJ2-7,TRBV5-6,CASSTVSEQYF,TGTGCCAGCAGCACAGTGAGCGAGCAGTACTTC
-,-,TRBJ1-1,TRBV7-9,CAGTQGRGTEAFF,TGTGCCGGGACACAGGGAAGGGGGACTGAAGCTTTCTTT
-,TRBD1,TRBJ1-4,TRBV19,CASSIGRGSNEKLFF,TGTGCCAGTAGTATCGGCAGGGGGTCTAATGAAAAACTGTTTTTT
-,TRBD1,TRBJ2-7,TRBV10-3,CAINHQGADEQYF,TGTGCCATCAATCACCAGGGGGCTGACGAGCAGTACTTC
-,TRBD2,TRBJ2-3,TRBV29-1,CSVDGTSGGNTQYF,TGCAGCGTGGACGGGACTAGCGGGGGGAATACGCAGTATTTT
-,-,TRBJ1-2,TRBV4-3,CASSQDRGSGYGYTF,TGCGCCAGCAGCCAAGATAGGGGGTCTGGCTATGGCTACACCTTC
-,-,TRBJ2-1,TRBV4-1,CASSQSTNEQFF,TGCGCCAGCAGCCAAAGCACCAATGAGCAGTTCTTC
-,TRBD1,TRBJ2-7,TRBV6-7,CASRRTGGPGEQYF,TGTGCCAGCAGGAGAACAGGGGGGCCAGGGGAGCAGTACTTC